The T cell receptor beta chain described here comes from a study of cytomegalovirus exposure and HLA in healthy donors. Researchers ran the PCR with 60 Vbeta and 13 Jbeta primers. Some clones are missing from TCRdb's copy, which holds only in-frame ones; the method was immunoSEQ multiplex PCR. The table shows 150,000 to 200,000 clones, with more than 70% occurring only once. The CDR3 is 14 residues long. Germline V gene sequence: CDR1 MDHEN, CDR2 SYDVKM. Trimming shortened V by 3 bases and J by 7 bases, and 15 bases separated the two germline ends. The chain is built from TRBV28 and TRBJ1-2, with D possibly matching TRBD1 (6 bases). Material: PBMCs. The clonotype was recovered from a woman aged 40 to 55 in good health and CMV-seropositive. CDR3 nucleotides: TGTGCCAGCAGTTTGAGCGGACAGAACCTTGGCTACACCTTC. Protein sequence: CASSLSGQNLGYTF.